The clone carrying this T cell receptor (beta chain) appeared a single time. Antigen unknown. TCRdb's copy holds only in-frame clones and misses some; the assay was immunoSEQ multiplex PCR. Of about 90,000 clones listed, 90% to 95% are singletons. Per the germline V gene, CDR1 is MRHNA and CDR2 is SNTAGT. Losses at the gene ends were 2 bases for V and 3 bases for J; bases not matched to a gene: 15. The length of the CDR3 is 18 residues. This sample stems from a study of graft-versus-host responses after intestinal transplantation. Study details: Each of the recipients got a multivisceral, liver-intestinal, or isolated intestinal transplant. The study gave all recipients anti-thymocyte globulin induction, then tacrolimus and steroids for about three years.

General study findings and limits: Researchers found peak circulating GvH clone levels linked to early post-transplant HvG declines. Analysis identified GvH clones in recipient marrow, with some appearing first in ileum or blood.

The sequence came from a human donor who was the organ donor for an intestinal transplant. The chain is built from TRBV6-4 and TRBJ2-7; TRBD2 agrees at 8 bases. The starting material was unstimulated CD8+ T cells sorted from spleen or lymph node cells, obtained before transplant. In DNA form, the CDR3 reads TGTGCCAGCAGTGACGTTCTCAGCGGGAGTGATTACTACTACGAGCAGTACTTC. Translating gives CASSDVLSGSDYYYEQYF.